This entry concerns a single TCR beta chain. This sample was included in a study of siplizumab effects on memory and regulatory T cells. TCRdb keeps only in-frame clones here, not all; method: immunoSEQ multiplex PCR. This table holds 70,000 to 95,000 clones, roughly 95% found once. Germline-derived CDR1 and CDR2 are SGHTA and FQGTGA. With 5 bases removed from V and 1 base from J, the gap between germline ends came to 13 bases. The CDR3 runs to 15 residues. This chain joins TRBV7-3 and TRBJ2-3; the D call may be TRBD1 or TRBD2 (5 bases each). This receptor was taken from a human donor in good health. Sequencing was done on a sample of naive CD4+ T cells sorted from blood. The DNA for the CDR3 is TGTGCCAGCAGCCCAAACCGGGGCCGCACAGATACGCAGTATTTT. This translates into CASSPNRGRTDTQYF.